This T cell receptor beta chain was captured by sequencing in a study of blood T cell repertoires in COVID-19. As for the study in general: Some COVID-19 samples were acute and others convalescent; all came from the United States, Italy and Spain. PBMCs, B-cell-depleted T cells, or T cells were the source of the cDNA or gDNA that made up the material.

The germline V and J ends were trimmed by 7 bases and 2 bases, with 15 bases remaining between them. This CDR3 is built from 15 residues. Germline V lookup: CDR1 SGHAT, CDR2 FQNNGV. TCRdb keeps only in-frame clones here, not all; method: immunoSEQ multiplex PCR. The table includes about 140,000 clones, 75% to 90% detected once. The chain joins TRBV11-2 to TRBJ1-3; D is uncertain. This TCR was recovered from a woman older than 75 with acute or convalescent COVID-19. The sequencing input was peripheral blood. Written as DNA, the CDR3 is TGTGCCAGCACCATCAGCGGCTTTACTGGAAACACCATATATTTT. It specifies CASTISGFTGNTIYF.